This entry concerns a single T cell receptor (beta chain). The data stem from a study of blood T cell repertoires in COVID-19. Overall study: The samples span acute and convalescent COVID-19 from the United States, Italy and Spain. PBMCs, B-cell-depleted T cells, or T cells provided the cDNA or gDNA that made up the material.

Per the authors' pipeline: Reference gene primer amplification in the assay estimated nucleated cell counts. Only in-frame clones appear in the TCRdb table, and some are missing; sequencing was by immunoSEQ multiplex PCR. D and trimming come from the DNA, and the V and J calls and clone size come from that table. The table shows just under 250,000 clones, with about 90% occurring only once. With 0 bases clipped from V and 2 bases from J, the junction kept 10 bases outside the gene matches. CDR1 LGHNA and CDR2 YNFKEQ come from the germline V gene. The length of the CDR3 is 18 residues. Sequencing used peripheral blood. The chain couples TRBV4-2 to TRBJ2-3, with TRBD2 matching over 8 bases. The sequence came from a woman in her 30s who had recovered from COVID-19. For the CDR3, the DNA is TGTGCCAGCAGCCAAGAAGCCAGCGGGGGCCACCTCACAGATACGCAGTATTTT. It encodes CASSQEASGGHLTDTQYF.